A single sample gave rise to the 4 T cell receptor beta chains below, sequenced in a study of blood T cell repertoires in COVID-19. The protocol was immunoSEQ multiplex PCR, while the TCRdb copy is restricted to in-frame clones and leaves out a portion. The sample includes 56,000 or so clones, around nine tenths seen only once; the top ten take 4%. The sample was peripheral blood. These receptor sequences come from a man aged 50-59 years with acute or convalescent COVID-19.

The V gene is TRBV9, the J gene TRBJ2-1; TRBD2 matches at 13 bases. The CDR3 consists of 16 residues. CDR1 and CDR2 from the germline V gene are SGDLS and YYNGEE. The V gene end was trimmed by 3 bases and the J gene end by 9 bases; junction bases not matched to a gene: 9. CDR3 amino acids: CASSASGLAGLGEQFF. The DNA of the CDR3 is TGTGCCAGCAGCGCCTCGGGACTAGCGGGACTGGGTGAGCAGTTCTTC. The complete variable domain, with remaining parts taken from reference TRBV9 and TRBJ2-1, reads DSGVTQTPKHLITATGQRVTLRCSPRSGDLSVYWYQQSLDQGLQFLIQYYNGEERAKGNILERFSAQQFPDLHSELNLSSLELGDSALYFCASSASGLAGLGEQFFGPGTRLTVL.

This clone was seen a single time. The rearrangement uses TRBV24-1 and TRBJ1-2, with 10 bases that match TRBD1. Germline V gene sequence: CDR1 KGHDR, CDR2 SFDVKD. The CDR3 covers 17 residues. Losses at the gene ends were 4 bases for V and 8 bases for J; bases not matched to a gene: 15. The CDR3 is CATSETGTGALGEGYTF. The CDR3 region has the DNA TGTGCCACCAGTGAAACCGGGACAGGGGCTCTGGGTGAGGGCTACACCTTC.

In its sample, this clone was seen once. The chain uses TRBV9 and TRBJ1-3; D is perhaps TRBD1 (6 bases). The CDR3 has 18 amino acids. The V and J ends lost 5 bases and 0 bases respectively, with 21 bases between them. CDR1 and CDR2 from the germline V gene are SGDLS and YYNGEE. The CDR3: CASSFMGAGTSSGNTIYF. In DNA form, the CDR3 reads TGTGCCAGCAGTTTCATGGGGGCAGGCACCAGCTCTGGAAACACCATATATTTT.

The rearrangement uses TRBV28 and TRBJ2-7; perhaps TRBD1 as D (6 bases). V was shortened by 3 bases and J by 7 bases, with 16 bases between the two germline ends. Germline CDR1 reads MDHEN; CDR2 reads SYDVKM. The CDR3 spans 14 residues. CDR3 bases: TGTGCCAGCAGTTTCAACGGGACACCTTTAGAGCAGTACTTC. Amino acids: CASSFNGTPLEQYF.